The 21 T cell receptor beta chains below come from one sample, sequenced in a study of PD-1 blockade in classical Hodgkin lymphoma. After autologous stem cell transplantation all patients relapsed, and prior brentuximab vedotin exposure differed between cohorts. The protocol was immunoSEQ multiplex PCR, while the TCRdb copy is restricted to in-frame clones and leaves out a portion. In the table there are tens of thousands of clones, 85% to 90% of which are singletons. The sequenced sample was peripheral blood mononuclear cells (PBMCs), obtained before the second cycle of nivolumab. The receptors shown here come from a human donor with classical Hodgkin lymphoma.

This chain links TRBV27 with TRBJ1-1; D is ambiguous. V was clipped by 6 bases and J by 5 bases, with 10 bases between them. This CDR3 contains 12 residues. Germline V lookup: CDR1 MNHEY, CDR2 SMNVEV (reference sequence). CDR3 coding DNA: TGTGCCAGCAGGACGATGGGGACTGAAGCTTTCTTT. Translation gives CASRTMGTEAFF.

The rearrangement links TRBV10-3 to TRBJ2-5, with D perhaps being TRBD1 or TRBD2 (5 bases each). There are 13 residues in the CDR3. Trimming removed 5 bases from V and 3 bases from J, with 10 bases in between. Germline lookup yields CDR1 ENHRY and CDR2 SYGVKD. The CDR3 sequence: CAISRDQKETQYF. The CDR3 nucleotides are TGTGCCATCAGTCGGGACCAGAAAGAGACCCAGTACTTC.

The V call is TRBV7-8, the J call TRBJ2-7, with TRBD2 identical over 8 bases. Germline trimming cut 5 bases from V and 4 bases from J; bases unmatched to any gene: 10. The CDR3 contains 15 residues. The germline V gene has CDR1 SGHVS and CDR2 FQNEAQ. CDR3 sequence (DNA): TGTGCCAGCAGCAACCGCCCGCGGGGGGTATACGAGCAGTACTTC. Protein: CASSNRPRGVYEQYF. Filled out from reference TRBV7-8 and TRBJ2-7, the complete variable domain reads GAGVSQSPRYKVAKRGQDVALRCDPISGHVSLFWYQQALGQGPEFLTYFQNEAQLDKSGLPSDRFFAERPEGSVSTLKIQRTQQEDSAVYLCASSNRPRGVYEQYFGPGTRLTVT.

This rearrangement joins TRBV5-6 to TRBJ2-7; possibly TRBD2 for D (5 bases). The CDR3 has 16 residues. Deletions cut 4 bases from V and 0 bases from J, with 17 bases between. Germline V lookup: CDR1 SGHDT, CDR2 YYEEEE. CDR3 sequence: CASSRTLATSSYEQYF. The CDR3, as DNA: TGTGCCAGCAGCCGCACCTTAGCGACGAGCTCCTACGAGCAGTACTTC. Looking up the rest from reference TRBV5-6 and TRBJ2-7 gives the full variable domain: DAGVTQSPTHLIKTRGQQVTLRCSPKSGHDTVSWYQQALGQGPQFIFQYYEEEERQRGNFPDRFSGHQFPNYSSELNVNALLLGDSALYLCASSRTLATSSYEQYFGPGTRLTVT.

V and J are TRBV2 and TRBJ1-2; D is ambiguous. Germline V lookup: CDR1 SNHLY, CDR2 FYNNEI. V gave up 6 bases and J gave up 4 bases, with 6 bases separating them. The CDR3 contains 11 residues. The CDR3 sequence is CASRSGYGYTF. The CDR3, as DNA: TGTGCCAGCAGGAGCGGCTATGGCTACACCTTC.

The chain combines TRBV19 with TRBJ2-7, with 7 bases aligning to TRBD1. Germline V gives CDR1 LNHDA, CDR2 SQIVND (reference sequence). This CDR3 contains 15 residues. V was clipped by 3 bases and J by 3 bases; unmatched bases: 8. CDR3 loop: CASSILGGLGYEQYF. The CDR3 coding sequence is TGTGCCAGTAGTATTTTAGGGGGCCTTGGCTACGAGCAGTACTTC. Filled out from reference TRBV19 and TRBJ2-7, the complete variable domain reads DGGITQSPKYLFRKEGQNVTLSCEQNLNHDAMYWYRQDPGQGLRLIYYSQIVNDFQKGDIAEGYSVSREKKESFPLTVTSAQKNPTAFYLCASSILGGLGYEQYFGPGTRLTVT.

The chain has TRBV6-1 and TRBJ2-7, with 8 nucleotides matching TRBD2. V lost 6 bases and J lost 3; bases outside the gene matches: 10. CDR1 is MNHNS and CDR2 is SASEGT in the germline V gene. There are 15 residues in the CDR3. CDR3 protein: CASSLGTSLRYEQYF. The CDR3, as DNA: TGTGCCAGCAGCCTAGGGACTAGTCTTCGCTACGAGCAGTACTTC.

The genes are TRBV27 and TRBJ2-7; tentative D call: TRBD2 (5 bases). Trimming took off 3 bases at V and 0 bases at J, with 12 bases between the two ends. Germline loops: CDR1 MNHEY, CDR2 SMNVEV (reference sequence). The CDR3 extends over 15 amino acids. In DNA form, the CDR3 reads TGTGCCAGCAGTTTTCTGGCAGGAGGCTCCTACGAGCAGTACTTC. It is translated as CASSFLAGGSYEQYF.

The rearrangement joins TRBV27 to TRBJ2-1; possibly TRBD2 for D (5 bases). CDR1 is MNHEY and CDR2 is SMNVEV in the germline V gene (reference sequence). V was trimmed by 3 bases and J by 0 bases, leaving 9 bases between them. The CDR3 runs 15 residues. The CDR3 DNA follows: TGTGCCAGCAGTTTCCTGGGGAGCTCCTACAATGAGCAGTTCTTC. Translation gives CASSFLGSSYNEQFF.

The V gene is TRBV5-6, the J gene TRBJ2-5, with D perhaps matching TRBD1 (5 bases). CDR3 length equals 14 residues. The germline V gene encodes CDR1 SGHDT and CDR2 YYEEEE. Trimming pared 4 bases from V and 5 bases from J, leaving 15 bases between. CDR3 amino acids: CASSGEGVRETQYF. CDR3 nucleotide sequence: TGTGCCAGCAGCGGTGAAGGGGTGCGGGAGACCCAGTACTTC. The full variable domain, in which reference TRBV5-6 and TRBJ2-5 provide the parts outside the CDR3, is DAGVTQSPTHLIKTRGQQVTLRCSPKSGHDTVSWYQQALGQGPQFIFQYYEEEERQRGNFPDRFSGHQFPNYSSELNVNALLLGDSALYLCASSGEGVRETQYFGPGTRLLVL.

The chain joins TRBV5-4 to TRBJ2-7; either TRBD1 or TRBD2 may supply D (6 bases each). The length of the CDR3 is 13 residues. Germline CDR1 SGHNT, CDR2 YYREEE (reference sequence). V was shortened by 3 bases and J by 6 bases, with 13 bases between the two germline ends. CDR3 sequence (DNA): TGTGCCAGCAGCTACCCGGGGGCCCGCGAGCAGTACTTC. Translated: CASSYPGAREQYF. Supplemented by reference TRBV5-4 and TRBJ2-7, the full variable domain reads ETGVTQSPTHLIKTRGQQVTLRCSSQSGHNTVSWYQQALGQGPQFIFQYYREEENGRGNFPPRFSGLQFPNYSSELNVNALELDDSALYLCASSYPGAREQYFGPGTRLTVT.

The gene calls are TRBV2 and TRBJ2-7; no firm D call. This CDR3 region has 13 residues. From germline, CDR1 is SNHLY and CDR2 FYNNEI. The V end was cut by 1 base, the J end by 2 bases, with 6 bases between. This CDR3 reads CASSEEVAYEQYF. Written as DNA, the CDR3 is TGTGCCAGCAGTGAAGAGGTCGCCTACGAGCAGTACTTC.

This sequence joins TRBV11-2 and TRBJ2-7; perhaps TRBD2 as D (6 bases). The V end lost 2 bases, the J end lost 3 bases, and 14 bases lay between the germline ends. The CDR3 loop spans 15 amino acids. Germline V gene lookup returns CDR1 SGHAT and CDR2 FQNNGV. Here the CDR3 reads CASSLSQGLLYEQYF. For the CDR3, the DNA is TGTGCCAGCAGCTTATCCCAGGGACTCCTCTACGAGCAGTACTTC. The complete variable domain, with remaining parts taken from reference TRBV11-2 and TRBJ2-7, reads EAGVAQSPRYKIIEKRQSVAFWCNPISGHATLYWYQQILGQGPKLLIQFQNNGVVDDSQLPKDRFSAERLKGVDSTLKIQPAKLEDSAVYLCASSLSQGLLYEQYFGPGTRLTVT.

The chain carries TRBV9 and TRBJ2-3; D is ambiguous. CDR3 length: 16 amino acids. V gave up 4 bases and J gave up 1 base, with 16 bases separating them. In germline, CDR1 is SGDLS, CDR2 YYNGEE. CDR3 amino acids: CASSTIGVYGTDTQYF. CDR3 nucleotides: TGTGCCAGCAGCACTATTGGGGTGTATGGCACAGATACGCAGTATTTT. The entire variable domain, with the rest obtained from reference TRBV9 and TRBJ2-3, is as follows: DSGVTQTPKHLITATGQRVTLRCSPRSGDLSVYWYQQSLDQGLQFLIQYYNGEERAKGNILERFSAQQFPDLHSELNLSSLELGDSALYFCASSTIGVYGTDTQYFGPGTRLTVL.

The chain employs TRBV28 and TRBJ1-4; no definite D call. Germline CDR1 reads MDHEN; CDR2 reads SYDVKM. Deletions cut 5 bases from V and 0 bases from J, with 10 bases between. CDR3 size: 15 residues. CDR3 loop: CASSAGVATNEKLFF. The CDR3 coding sequence is TGTGCCAGCAGTGCAGGAGTTGCAACTAATGAAAAACTGTTTTTT.

This clone was counted only a few times. The V call is TRBV7-8, the J call TRBJ1-1; 7 bases map to TRBD1. Germline V gene data show CDR1 as SGHVS and CDR2 as FQNEAQ. V lost 5 bases and J lost 1; bases outside the gene matches: 4. CDR3 length: 14 amino acids. CDR3 residues: CASSGRQGNTEAFF. The CDR3 nucleotides read TGTGCCAGCAGCGGGCGACAGGGGAACACTGAAGCTTTCTTT. The whole variable domain, remainder taken from reference TRBV7-8 and TRBJ1-1, is GAGVSQSPRYKVAKRGQDVALRCDPISGHVSLFWYQQALGQGPEFLTYFQNEAQLDKSGLPSDRFFAERPEGSVSTLKIQRTQQEDSAVYLCASSGRQGNTEAFFGQGTRLTVV.

The chain recombines TRBV6-6 with TRBJ2-4; D gene uncertain. Trimming pared 2 bases from V and 2 bases from J, leaving 13 bases between. Looked up from germline, CDR1 is MNHNY and CDR2 is SVGAGI (reference sequence). The CDR3 runs to 16 residues. The CDR3 region has the DNA TGTGCCAGCAGTTACCATTATGGAGTAACCAAAAACATTCAGTACTTC. This codes for CASSYHYGVTKNIQYF.

This chain joins TRBV27 and TRBJ1-1; D remains unclear. Germline V gene sequence: CDR1 MNHEY, CDR2 SMNVEV (reference sequence). Deletions cut 2 bases from V and 5 bases from J, with 15 bases between. This CDR3 spans 15 amino acids. This CDR3 reads CASSLNIPLGTEAFF. DNA of the CDR3: TGTGCCAGCAGTTTAAATATTCCCCTGGGGACTGAAGCTTTCTTT.

The gene calls are TRBV7-9 and TRBJ2-7; 10 bases line up with TRBD1. This CDR3 region has 14 residues. Germline CDR1 is SEHNR and CDR2 is FQNEAQ (reference sequence). V shed 5 bases and J 3 bases; nucleotides not matched to a gene: 4. CDR3 protein: CASSHRDRGYEQYF. As DNA, the CDR3 is TGTGCCAGCAGCCATCGGGACAGGGGCTACGAGCAGTACTTC.

This clone was detected only once. The chain has TRBV6-1 and TRBJ2-7; 8 bases are shared with TRBD1. There are 11 residues in the CDR3. The germline V gene has CDR1 MNHNS and CDR2 SASEGT. V gave up 5 bases and J gave up 11 bases; unmatched junction bases: 5. The CDR3: CASSFGQGEYF. In nucleotides, the CDR3 is TGTGCCAGCAGTTTCGGACAGGGAGAGTACTTC.

The V gene is TRBV6-5, the J gene TRBJ2-7, with D perhaps assigned TRBD1 or TRBD2 (5 bases each). CDR1 MNHEY and CDR2 SVGAGI come from the germline V gene. There are 13 residues in the CDR3. V was clipped by 6 bases and J by 6 bases, with 15 bases between them. The CDR3 reads CASSELGAVEQYF. The CDR3 bases are TGTGCCAGCAGCGAACTCGGGGCTGTCGAGCAGTACTTC.